The 10 T cell receptor beta chains presented below share a single source sample, sequenced in a study of cytomegalovirus exposure and HLA in healthy donors. Produced via immunoSEQ multiplex PCR; TCRdb's table is partial and in-frame only. The repertoire holds 280,000 or so clones, with roughly 88% as singletons. The sequencing input was PBMCs. These receptors were obtained from a woman under 30 in good health and CMV-seronegative.

This clone was counted a few times. The CDR3 coding sequence is TGTGCCAGTAGTCCCCGTAGCGGACCTTCCCAGTACTTC. Translation: CASSPRSGPSQYF. The V gene is TRBV19, the J gene TRBJ2-5, with a possible D match to TRBD2 (6 bases). With 5 bases removed from V and 9 bases from J, the gap between germline ends came to 16 bases. CDR3 length: 13 amino acids. Germline CDR1 LNHDA, CDR2 SQIVND (reference sequence).

Concerning this clone itself: An end of the junction does not agree with germline; a read error may underlie this. The chain employs TRBV5-1 and TRBJ1-2; 11 positions agree with TRBD1. Per germline, CDR1 SGHRS and CDR2 YFSETQ. The CDR3 totals 14 residues. CDR3 residues: CASSSGQGARGYTF. CDR3 DNA sequence: TGTGCCAGCAGCTCCGGACAGGGGGCCAGGGGCTACACCTTC. The full variable domain, rest sourced from reference TRBV5-1 and TRBJ1-2, is KAGVTQTPRYLIKTRGQQVTLSCSPISGHRSVSWYQQTPGQGLQFLFEYFSETQRNKGNFPGRFSGRQFSNSRSEMNVSTLELGDSALYLCASSSGQGARGYTFGSGTRLTVV.

The chain is built from TRBV9 and TRBJ2-2, with 8 bases lining up with TRBD1. Germline V gene lookup returns CDR1 SGDLS and CDR2 YYNGEE. V lost 3 bases to trimming and J lost 2 bases; unmatched junction nucleotides: 6. This CDR3 is 16 amino acids long. The CDR3 bases are TGTGCCAGCAGCGCCCGACAGGGGACTAACACCGGGGAGCTGTTTTTT. It encodes CASSARQGTNTGELFF.

The CDR3: CASSSGLRRGQETQYF. As DNA, the CDR3 is TGTGCCAGCAGCTCGGGACTCCGGAGGGGCCAAGAGACCCAGTACTTC. This chain connects TRBV11-2 to TRBJ2-5; weak D call: TRBD2 (6 bases). Germline V gene data show CDR1 as SGHAT and CDR2 as FQNNGV. With 4 bases removed from V and 1 base from J, the gap between germline ends came to 16 bases. There are 16 residues in the CDR3.

The chain couples TRBV28 to TRBJ2-1; 13 bases are a match to TRBD2. Trimming at V came to 8 bases and at J to 1 base, leaving 8 bases not matched to a gene. From germline, CDR1 is MDHEN and CDR2 SYDVKM. The CDR3 is 17 residues long. The CDR3 region is CASLGTSGTSSYNEQFF. The CDR3 DNA is TGTGCCAGCTTGGGGACTAGCGGGACCTCGTCCTACAATGAGCAGTTCTTC.

The rearrangement uses TRBV29-1 and TRBJ2-3; TRBD2 agrees at 8 bases. V was clipped by 6 bases and J by 0 bases; unmatched bases: 2. Per the germline V gene, CDR1 is SQVTM and CDR2 is ANQGSEA. CDR3 length: 13 amino acids. Here the CDR3 reads CSVGGGSTDTQYF. The DNA of the CDR3 is TGCAGCGTCGGGGGGGGCAGCACAGATACGCAGTATTTT.

The chain carries TRBV28 and TRBJ2-3; TRBD2 is a possible D gene (6 bases). V was shortened by 5 bases and J by 0 bases, with 9 bases between the two germline ends. The CDR3 sequence is 14 residues long. From germline, CDR1 is MDHEN and CDR2 SYDVKM. Here the CDR3 DNA reads TGTGCCAGCAGTGAAGCGGGTAGCACAGATACGCAGTATTTT. As protein: CASSEAGSTDTQYF. Combining the CDR3 with reference TRBV28 and TRBJ2-3 gives the whole variable domain DVKVTQSSRYLVKRTGEKVFLECVQDMDHENMFWYRQDPGLGLRLIYFSYDVKMKEKGDIPEGYSVSREKKERFSLILESASTNQTSMYLCASSEAGSTDTQYFGPGTRLTVL.

This clone was detected only a few times. J is TRBJ2-7 and V is TRBV28, with 7 bases aligning to TRBD2. After removal of 6 bases from V and 4 bases from J, the junction contained 3 bases not matched to a gene. Germline assignment: CDR1 MDHEN and CDR2 SYDVKM. The CDR3 is 12 residues long. CDR3 sequence reads: CASSRTSYEQYF. DNA for the CDR3: TGTGCCAGCAGCAGGACTAGTTACGAGCAGTACTTC.

The J gene is TRBJ1-5, the V gene TRBV10-2; D remains ambiguous. Between the trimmed V and J ends, which lost 6 bases and 2 bases, there was a span of 5 bases. Germline V gene sequence: CDR1 WSHSY, CDR2 SAAADI. The CDR3 length is 12 residues. The CDR3 DNA sequence: TGCGCCAGCAGCTCAGGCAATCAGCCCCAGCATTTT. Its protein product is CASSSGNQPQHF.

This clone was detected once. V and J are TRBV19 and TRBJ2-7, with a possible D match to TRBD2 (7 bases). The CDR3 runs to 18 residues. Germline CDR1 is LNHDA and CDR2 is SQIVND (reference sequence). The V end lost 4 bases, the J end lost 3 bases, and 25 bases lay between the germline ends. CDR3 in DNA: TGTGCCAGTAGTAAGTTCGGGCTCTCGAGGGGGGGGAGCTACGAGCAGTACTTC. Residues: CASSKFGLSRGGSYEQYF.